This T cell receptor (beta chain) was observed in a study of type 1 regulatory T cells. The overall study: T-allo10 is a Tr1-enriched, alloantigen-specific CD4 T cell product made in vitro.

TCRdb re-called the reads with MiXCR, one entry per CDR3 protein. The sample holds approximately 97,000 distinct CDR3 sequences, roughly 31% seen once. This clonotype was obtained from a human donor in good health. Sample: CD4+ T cells, either the whole sample or a sorted fraction (not recorded which).

CDR3 residues: CAAPPTSGSSGETQYF. CDR3 DNA: TGTGCCGCCCCCCCGACTAGCGGGAGTTCAGGAGAGACCCAGTACTTC. This rearrangement joins TRBV28 to TRBJ2-5; 12 bases are shared with TRBD2. The CDR3 totals 16 residues. Per germline, CDR1 MDHEN and CDR2 SYDVKM. V shed 11 bases, J shed 4 bases, and the junction held 14 bases outside the gene matches.